A selection of T cell receptor beta chains follows, all from one sample in a study of T-cell reconstitution after alpha-beta-depleted transplantation in children. Using its own MiXCR run on the PCR reads, TCRdb lists one record per CDR3 protein. The sample contains just under 250,000 distinct CDR3 sequences, roughly 23% of which appear only once. This specimen was PBMCs, taken before TCRalphabeta/CD19-depleted stem cell transplant. These receptors came from a girl aged 2-10 years with Fanconi anemia, due to receive a stem cell transplant. Each CDR3 is given with its conserved first and last residue. Each record gives: D gene, V gene, clone size, J gene, CDR3 DNA, CDR3 protein. D genes are given only for firm matches. The size of a clone is reported for some rows only, either as once, few or many, or as a class for expanded clones.

d_call: -; v_call: TRBV6-1; clone_size: many; j_call: TRBJ2-7; cdr3_nt: TGTGCCAGCAGTGGGTCGGACAGCTCCTACGAGCAGTACTTC; cdr3_aa: CASSGSDSSYEQYF
d_call: TRBD2; v_call: TRBV20-1; clone_size: -; j_call: TRBJ2-4; cdr3_nt: TGCAGTGCTAGTGGGACTAGCGGGAGGTTGGACATTCAGTACTTC; cdr3_aa: CSASGTSGRLDIQYF
d_call: -; v_call: TRBV29-1; clone_size: many; j_call: TRBJ1-3; cdr3_nt: TGCAGCGCTTCACAGGCCTCTGGAAACACCATATATTTT; cdr3_aa: CSASQASGNTIYF
d_call: TRBD1; v_call: TRBV29-1; clone_size: few; j_call: TRBJ2-3; cdr3_nt: TGCAGCGTTGAAGAGGGGAACAGGGGTACTAGCACAGATACGCAGTATTTT; cdr3_aa: CSVEEGNRGTSTDTQYF
d_call: -; v_call: TRBV20-1; clone_size: once; j_call: TRBJ2-5; cdr3_nt: TGCAGTGCTAGAGCCTCCCTCTTAGGGATCGAACAAGAGACCCAGTACTTC; cdr3_aa: CSARASLLGIEQETQYF
d_call: -; v_call: TRBV20-1; clone_size: many; j_call: TRBJ2-1; cdr3_nt: TGCAGTGCTAGAGTGGGGAATGAGCAGTTCTTC; cdr3_aa: CSARVGNEQFF
d_call: -; v_call: TRBV30; clone_size: many; j_call: TRBJ1-2; cdr3_nt: TGTGCCTGGAGGGGCGGATCTACAGGAGACTATGGCTACACCTTC; cdr3_aa: CAWRGGSTGDYGYTF
d_call: -; v_call: TRBV20-1; clone_size: few; j_call: TRBJ2-7; cdr3_nt: TGCAGTGCTAGGTCGATTGTGTTCGAGCAGTACTTC; cdr3_aa: CSARSIVFEQYF
d_call: -; v_call: TRBV20-1; clone_size: few; j_call: TRBJ2-5; cdr3_nt: TGCAGTGCTAGAATCGTCCAAGAGACCCAGTACTTC; cdr3_aa: CSARIVQETQYF
d_call: -; v_call: TRBV10-3; clone_size: -; j_call: TRBJ2-7; cdr3_nt: TGTGCCATCAGTGAGACAAATACAGGGCCCTACGAGCAGTACTTC; cdr3_aa: CAISETNTGPYEQYF
d_call: -; v_call: TRBV20-1; clone_size: -; j_call: TRBJ2-5; cdr3_nt: TGCAGTGCAATGGATCGAGGGCAAGAGACCCAGTACTTC; cdr3_aa: CSAMDRGQETQYF
d_call: -; v_call: TRBV7-2; clone_size: many; j_call: TRBJ2-3; cdr3_nt: TGTGCCAGCAGCTTATCTGGGGCGAGCAACACAGATACGCAGTATTTT; cdr3_aa: CASSLSGASNTDTQYF
d_call: TRBD2; v_call: TRBV5-1; clone_size: -; j_call: TRBJ2-5; cdr3_nt: TGCGCCAGCAGTCTCAGCGGGAAGTGGGAGACCCAGTACTTC; cdr3_aa: CASSLSGKWETQYF
d_call: TRBD2; v_call: TRBV20-1; clone_size: -; j_call: TRBJ2-7; cdr3_nt: TGCAGTGCGAGGGTACCTAGCGGGGGGGCGGTTAGGTACGAGCAGTACTTC; cdr3_aa: CSARVPSGGAVRYEQYF
d_call: -; v_call: TRBV29-1; clone_size: many; j_call: TRBJ2-7; cdr3_nt: TGCAGCTACGACAGTTCGGGGGAGCAGTACTTC; cdr3_aa: CSYDSSGEQYF
d_call: TRBD1; v_call: TRBV5-1; clone_size: few; j_call: TRBJ2-1; cdr3_nt: TGCGCCAGCAGCTTAGGACAGGAAGTCTACAATGAGCAGTTCTTC; cdr3_aa: CASSLGQEVYNEQFF
d_call: -; v_call: TRBV30; clone_size: -; j_call: TRBJ1-1; cdr3_nt: TGTGCCTGGAGTGTACGGAAGAACACTGAAGCTTTCTTT; cdr3_aa: CAWSVRKNTEAFF
d_call: -; v_call: TRBV12-3/TRBV12-4; clone_size: -; j_call: TRBJ2-1; cdr3_nt: TGTGCCAGCAGTTTTCCCGGCTACAATGAGCAGTTCTTC; cdr3_aa: CASSFPGYNEQFF
d_call: -; v_call: TRBV29-1; clone_size: many; j_call: TRBJ2-7; cdr3_nt: TGCAGCGTTAATCAGGGCCTAGGCTACGAGCAGTACTTC; cdr3_aa: CSVNQGLGYEQYF
d_call: TRBD2; v_call: TRBV7-9; clone_size: few; j_call: TRBJ2-1; cdr3_nt: TGTGCCAGCAGTTGGTCCAGTCTAGCGGGAGCGGGCAATGAGCAGTTCTTC; cdr3_aa: CASSWSSLAGAGNEQFF
d_call: TRBD2; v_call: TRBV18; clone_size: few; j_call: TRBJ2-1; cdr3_nt: TGTGCCAGCTCACCCTTACCGGGACTAGCGGGAGGGAGCTCCTACAATGAGCAGTTCTTC; cdr3_aa: CASSPLPGLAGGSSYNEQFF
d_call: TRBD1; v_call: TRBV7-2; clone_size: many; j_call: TRBJ2-3; cdr3_nt: TGTGCCAGCAGCTTAGGACAGGGGGCTATAGATACGCAGTATTTT; cdr3_aa: CASSLGQGAIDTQYF
d_call: TRBD1; v_call: TRBV15; clone_size: -; j_call: TRBJ2-2; cdr3_nt: TGTGCCACCAGCCCCCGCGACAGGGGCCTCCCGAGGAACACCGGGGAGCTGTTTTTT; cdr3_aa: CATSPRDRGLPRNTGELFF
d_call: TRBD2; v_call: TRBV20-1; clone_size: many; j_call: TRBJ2-1; cdr3_nt: TGCAGTGCTAGCACCGGGACTAGCGTCAATGAGCAGTTCTTC; cdr3_aa: CSASTGTSVNEQFF
d_call: TRBD2; v_call: TRBV7-8; clone_size: -; j_call: TRBJ2-7; cdr3_nt: TGTGCCAGCAGCTTAGGGCTAGCGGGAGAGGGGAGCTCCTACGAGCAGTACTTC; cdr3_aa: CASSLGLAGEGSSYEQYF
d_call: -; v_call: TRBV7-8; clone_size: few; j_call: TRBJ2-5; cdr3_nt: TGTGCCAGCAGCTTAGCGACGCAGACCCAGTACTTC; cdr3_aa: CASSLATQTQYF
d_call: -; v_call: TRBV29-1; clone_size: few; j_call: TRBJ2-7; cdr3_nt: TGCAGCGTTGTATTAGGCCTTTACGAGCAGTACTTC; cdr3_aa: CSVVLGLYEQYF
d_call: -; v_call: TRBV29-1; clone_size: many; j_call: TRBJ2-5; cdr3_nt: TGCAGCGTTGTACAGGGCCCGCCGTCCCAGTACTTC; cdr3_aa: CSVVQGPPSQYF
d_call: -; v_call: TRBV4-2; clone_size: many; j_call: TRBJ2-3; cdr3_nt: TGTGCCAGCAGCCGAGGGACCTCCACAGATACGCAGTATTTT; cdr3_aa: CASSRGTSTDTQYF
d_call: -; v_call: TRBV18; clone_size: many; j_call: TRBJ2-3; cdr3_nt: TGTGCCAGCTCACTACTAAGCACAGATACGCAGTATTTT; cdr3_aa: CASSLLSTDTQYF
d_call: -; v_call: TRBV12-3/TRBV12-4; clone_size: many; j_call: TRBJ1-6; cdr3_nt: TGTGCCAGCAGTTTGGGAGGTTCACCCCTCCACTTT; cdr3_aa: CASSLGGSPLHF
d_call: TRBD2; v_call: TRBV7-9; clone_size: -; j_call: TRBJ2-7; cdr3_nt: TGTGCCAGTGGGCGGGGGGCCTACGAGCAGTACTTC; cdr3_aa: CASGRGAYEQYF
d_call: TRBD2; v_call: TRBV14; clone_size: many; j_call: TRBJ2-1; cdr3_nt: TGTGCCAGCAGCCAGTTGGGGCGGGAGCTATACAATGAGCAGTTCTTC; cdr3_aa: CASSQLGRELYNEQFF
d_call: -; v_call: TRBV27; clone_size: -; j_call: TRBJ2-7; cdr3_nt: TGCACCAGCAGTTTATTGGATAGAGACGAGCAGTACTTC; cdr3_aa: CTSSLLDRDEQYF
d_call: TRBD2; v_call: TRBV19; clone_size: -; j_call: TRBJ2-2; cdr3_nt: TGTGCCAGTAGTCCCAGGGAGGGTAGGGGCACCGGGGAGCTGTTTTTT; cdr3_aa: CASSPREGRGTGELFF
d_call: -; v_call: TRBV13; clone_size: -; j_call: TRBJ2-2; cdr3_nt: TGTGCCAGCAGGAGACCGTATGGGGAGCTGTTTTTT; cdr3_aa: CASRRPYGELFF
d_call: TRBD2; v_call: TRBV6-1; clone_size: -; j_call: TRBJ2-1; cdr3_nt: TGTGCCAGCAGTCGACATAGCGGGAGGGTTACGGGGTACAATGAGCAGTTCTTC; cdr3_aa: CASSRHSGRVTGYNEQFF
d_call: TRBD2; v_call: TRBV7-9; clone_size: -; j_call: TRBJ2-3; cdr3_nt: TGTGCCAGCAGCTTATGGGCTAGCGGAGGTACAGATACGCAGTATTTT; cdr3_aa: CASSLWASGGTDTQYF
d_call: -; v_call: TRBV20-1; clone_size: -; j_call: TRBJ2-1; cdr3_nt: TGCAGTGCTAGAGATAGTCCCTACAATGAGCAGTTCTTC; cdr3_aa: CSARDSPYNEQFF
d_call: TRBD2; v_call: TRBV20-1; clone_size: few; j_call: TRBJ2-1; cdr3_nt: TGCAGTGCTAGAGTGGTAGCGGGAGTTGAGCAGTTCTTC; cdr3_aa: CSARVVAGVEQFF
d_call: -; v_call: TRBV10-3; clone_size: many; j_call: TRBJ1-1; cdr3_nt: TGTGCCATCAGGCCCCGAATCGGCCGACAAAATGAAGCTTTCTTT; cdr3_aa: CAIRPRIGRQNEAFF
d_call: TRBD2; v_call: TRBV7-3; clone_size: -; j_call: TRBJ2-1; cdr3_nt: TGTGCCAGCAGCTTAACCAGGACTAGCTACAATGAGCAGTTCTTC; cdr3_aa: CASSLTRTSYNEQFF
d_call: -; v_call: TRBV20-1; clone_size: -; j_call: TRBJ2-3; cdr3_nt: TGCAGTGCGAGAGGGGTGAGGCGGGATCTTAGCACAGATACGCAGTATTTT; cdr3_aa: CSARGVRRDLSTDTQYF
d_call: -; v_call: TRBV5-6; clone_size: many; j_call: TRBJ2-1; cdr3_nt: TGTGCCAGCAGCTCTACCTCGGATGAGCAGTTCTTC; cdr3_aa: CASSSTSDEQFF
d_call: -; v_call: TRBV20-1; clone_size: many; j_call: TRBJ2-2; cdr3_nt: TGCAGTGCTACCCCCAACACCGGGGAGCTGTTTTTT; cdr3_aa: CSATPNTGELFF
d_call: -; v_call: TRBV7-2; clone_size: few; j_call: TRBJ1-1; cdr3_nt: TGTGCCAGCAGCTTAGTCCCGGGGCTCACTGAAGCTTTCTTT; cdr3_aa: CASSLVPGLTEAFF
d_call: -; v_call: TRBV10-3; clone_size: many; j_call: TRBJ1-1; cdr3_nt: TGTGCCATACTCAGGGACATGAACACTGAAGCTTTCTTT; cdr3_aa: CAILRDMNTEAFF
d_call: TRBD2; v_call: TRBV11-2; clone_size: many; j_call: TRBJ2-5; cdr3_nt: TGTGCCAGCAGACCACTGACGGGAGGAGAGACCCAGTACTTC; cdr3_aa: CASRPLTGGETQYF
d_call: TRBD2; v_call: TRBV29-1; clone_size: -; j_call: TRBJ2-1; cdr3_nt: TGCAGCACTTTCGGGACTAGCGGGTCGTACAATGAGCAGTTCTTC; cdr3_aa: CSTFGTSGSYNEQFF
d_call: -; v_call: TRBV11-2; clone_size: many; j_call: TRBJ2-7; cdr3_nt: TGTGCCAGCAGAGTTAGCTCCTACGAGCAGTACTTC; cdr3_aa: CASRVSSYEQYF
d_call: TRBD1; v_call: TRBV29-1; clone_size: many; j_call: TRBJ2-7; cdr3_nt: TGCAGCGTTAACGGGGCCATGGGACAGGCGAATTCCTACGAGCAGTACTTC; cdr3_aa: CSVNGAMGQANSYEQYF
d_call: -; v_call: TRBV20-1; clone_size: many; j_call: TRBJ2-5; cdr3_nt: TGCAGTGCTAGTCCGACTACTCGTAGGCAAGAGACCCAGTACTTC; cdr3_aa: CSASPTTRRQETQYF
d_call: -; v_call: TRBV28; clone_size: many; j_call: TRBJ2-1; cdr3_nt: TGTGCCAGCAGCTCATTCTACAATGAGCAGTTCTTC; cdr3_aa: CASSSFYNEQFF
d_call: -; v_call: TRBV20-1; clone_size: few; j_call: TRBJ2-6; cdr3_nt: TGCAGTGCTGTCAGAGATTCTGGGGCCAACGTCCTGACTTTC; cdr3_aa: CSAVRDSGANVLTF
d_call: TRBD1; v_call: TRBV7-3; clone_size: many; j_call: TRBJ2-1; cdr3_nt: TGTGCCAGCAGCTCCAGGACAGGCTACCTGAGGTCCTACAATGAGCAGTTCTTC; cdr3_aa: CASSSRTGYLRSYNEQFF
d_call: -; v_call: TRBV6-2/TRBV6-3; clone_size: -; j_call: TRBJ2-7; cdr3_nt: TGTGCCAGCAGTTGGCCTAAATACGAGCAGTACTTC; cdr3_aa: CASSWPKYEQYF
d_call: -; v_call: TRBV10-3; clone_size: many; j_call: TRBJ1-1; cdr3_nt: TGTGCCACGGTAGGGGTCAACACTGAAGCTTTCTTT; cdr3_aa: CATVGVNTEAFF
d_call: -; v_call: TRBV6-1; clone_size: -; j_call: TRBJ2-4; cdr3_nt: TGTGCCAGCAGTCTTCAGTCAGGGGAAGGCATTCAGTACTTC; cdr3_aa: CASSLQSGEGIQYF
d_call: TRBD1; v_call: TRBV15; clone_size: few; j_call: TRBJ2-2; cdr3_nt: TGTGCCACCAGGAGGGACAGAAGCCTCACCGGGGAGCTGTTTTTT; cdr3_aa: CATRRDRSLTGELFF